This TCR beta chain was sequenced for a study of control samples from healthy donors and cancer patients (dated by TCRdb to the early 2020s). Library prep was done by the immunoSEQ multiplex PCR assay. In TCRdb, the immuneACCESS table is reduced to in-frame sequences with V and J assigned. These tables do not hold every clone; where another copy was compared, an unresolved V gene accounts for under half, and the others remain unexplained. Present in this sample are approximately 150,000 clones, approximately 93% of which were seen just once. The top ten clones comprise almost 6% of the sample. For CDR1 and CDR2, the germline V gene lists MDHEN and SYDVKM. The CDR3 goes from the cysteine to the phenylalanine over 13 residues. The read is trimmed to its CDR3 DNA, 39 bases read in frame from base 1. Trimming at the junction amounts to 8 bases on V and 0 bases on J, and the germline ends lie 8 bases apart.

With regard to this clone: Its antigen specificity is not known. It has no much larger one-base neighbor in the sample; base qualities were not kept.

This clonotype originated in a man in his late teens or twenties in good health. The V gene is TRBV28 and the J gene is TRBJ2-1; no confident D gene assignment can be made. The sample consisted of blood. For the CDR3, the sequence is CASSPDSYNEQFF. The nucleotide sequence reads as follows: TGTGCCAGCTCCCCCGACTCCTACAATGAGCAGTTCTTC.